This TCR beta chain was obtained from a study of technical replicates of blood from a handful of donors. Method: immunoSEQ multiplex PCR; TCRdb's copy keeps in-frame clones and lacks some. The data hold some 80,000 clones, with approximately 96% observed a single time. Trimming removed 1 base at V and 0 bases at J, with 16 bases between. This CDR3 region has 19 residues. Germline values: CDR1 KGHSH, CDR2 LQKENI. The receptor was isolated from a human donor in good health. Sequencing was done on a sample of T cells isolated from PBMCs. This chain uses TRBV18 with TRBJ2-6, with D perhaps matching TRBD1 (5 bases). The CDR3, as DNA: TGTGCCAGCTCACCACTCCTGGCAGGGTCTAGCTCTGGGGCCAACGTCCTGACTTTC. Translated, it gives CASSPLLAGSSSGANVLTF.